This T cell receptor beta chain was captured in a study of memory B cells and T cells in multiple sclerosis. Assay: immunoSEQ multiplex PCR; the TCRdb copy retains only in-frame clones and omits some. This table holds approximately 30,000 clones, roughly 82% found once. Losses at the gene ends were 4 bases for V and 1 base for J; bases not matched to a gene: 13. The CDR3 sequence is 17 residues long. Germline lookup yields CDR1 SNHLY and CDR2 FYNNEI. CFSE-dim autoproliferating and CFSE-high non-proliferating T cells from unstimulated culture were sequenced separately. Pooled replicate wells came from about 50 million CFSE-labeled PBMCs cultured approximately seven days without stimulus. Comment on this clone: The antigen is unknown.

The sample was PBMCs from blood kept in culture. This chain uses TRBV2 with TRBJ2-7, with 7 nucleotides matching TRBD1. This TCR was sampled from a human donor with multiple sclerosis. The CDR3 DNA reads TGTGCCAGCAGTGTGCCCGTCATAGGCAGGGGGTCCTACGAGCAGTACTTC. Its translation: CASSVPVIGRGSYEQYF.